These 3 T cell receptor beta chains share one sample of origin, sequenced in a study of shared clonotypes between healthy human individuals. This table comes from immunoSEQ multiplex PCR, and its TCRdb copy is limited to in-frame clones, with some not included. The sample shows approximately 1,000,000 clones, 77% of them seen only once. The source material was memory CD4+ T cells from PBMCs. Sample subset: CD45RA-negative fraction. The receptors were sampled from a man younger than 35 in good health. Some clones in this sample may be carry-over from other donors' samples.

The chain carries TRBV18 and TRBJ1-1; a possible D gene is TRBD1 (5 bases). The CDR3 is made up of 15 amino acids. Germline CDR1 KGHSH, CDR2 LQKENI. Trimming left V 0 bases short and J 5 bases short, with 13 bases between. The CDR3 sequence: CASSPPGGVGTEAFF. CDR3 bases: TGTGCCAGCTCACCACCGGGAGGGGTAGGGACTGAAGCTTTCTTT.

This rearrangement joins TRBV28 to TRBJ1-3; 12 bases fit TRBD1. V shed 2 bases and J 1 base; nucleotides not matched to a gene: 3. Per the germline V gene, CDR1 is MDHEN and CDR2 is SYDVKM. The CDR3 length is 17 residues. The CDR3 protein is CASSLVGQGASGNTIYF. CDR3 coding DNA: TGTGCCAGCAGTTTAGTGGGACAGGGGGCTTCTGGAAACACCATATATTTT.

J is TRBJ1-6 and V is TRBV15; the D gene is possibly TRBD1 (5 bases). Per the germline V gene, CDR1 is LNHNV and CDR2 is YYDKDF (reference sequence). The CDR3 is 17 amino acids. Trimming left V 5 bases short and J 7 bases short, with 21 bases between. The CDR3 here is CATSGATGKIPNSPLHF. The CDR3 nucleotides read TGTGCCACCAGCGGAGCCACAGGCAAGATCCCGAATTCACCCCTCCACTTT.